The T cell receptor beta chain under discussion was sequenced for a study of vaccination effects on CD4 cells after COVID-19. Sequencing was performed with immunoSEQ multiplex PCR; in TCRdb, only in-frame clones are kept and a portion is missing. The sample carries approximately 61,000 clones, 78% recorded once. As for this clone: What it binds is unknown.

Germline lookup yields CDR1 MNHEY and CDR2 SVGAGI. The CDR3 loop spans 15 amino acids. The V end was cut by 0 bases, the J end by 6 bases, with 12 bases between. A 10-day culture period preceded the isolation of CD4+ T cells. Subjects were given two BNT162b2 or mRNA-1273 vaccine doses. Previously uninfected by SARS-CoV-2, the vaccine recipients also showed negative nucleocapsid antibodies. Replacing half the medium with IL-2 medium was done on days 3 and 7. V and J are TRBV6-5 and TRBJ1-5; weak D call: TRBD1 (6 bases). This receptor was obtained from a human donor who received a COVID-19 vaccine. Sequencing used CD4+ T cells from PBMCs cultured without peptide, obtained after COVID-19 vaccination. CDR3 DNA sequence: TGTGCCAGCAGTTACTCAGGTGGAGGGGGTCAGCCCCAGCATTTT. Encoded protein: CASSYSGGGGQPQHF.